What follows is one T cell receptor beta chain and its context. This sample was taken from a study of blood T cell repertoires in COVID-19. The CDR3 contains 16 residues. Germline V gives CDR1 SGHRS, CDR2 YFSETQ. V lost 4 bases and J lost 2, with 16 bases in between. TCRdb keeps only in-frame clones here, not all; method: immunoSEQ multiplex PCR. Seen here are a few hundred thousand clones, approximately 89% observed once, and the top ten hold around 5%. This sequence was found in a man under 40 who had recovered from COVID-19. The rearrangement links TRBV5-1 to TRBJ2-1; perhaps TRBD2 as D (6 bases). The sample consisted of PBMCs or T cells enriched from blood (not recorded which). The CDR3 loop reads CASSPRGTGAYNEQFF. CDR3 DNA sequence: TGCGCCAGCAGCCCAAGGGGCACGGGGGCCTACAATGAGCAGTTCTTC. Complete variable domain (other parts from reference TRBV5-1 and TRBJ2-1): KAGVTQTPRYLIKTRGQQVTLSCSPISGHRSVSWYQQTPGQGLQFLFEYFSETQRNKGNFPGRFSGRQFSNSRSEMNVSTLELGDSALYLCASSPRGTGAYNEQFFGPGTRLTVL.